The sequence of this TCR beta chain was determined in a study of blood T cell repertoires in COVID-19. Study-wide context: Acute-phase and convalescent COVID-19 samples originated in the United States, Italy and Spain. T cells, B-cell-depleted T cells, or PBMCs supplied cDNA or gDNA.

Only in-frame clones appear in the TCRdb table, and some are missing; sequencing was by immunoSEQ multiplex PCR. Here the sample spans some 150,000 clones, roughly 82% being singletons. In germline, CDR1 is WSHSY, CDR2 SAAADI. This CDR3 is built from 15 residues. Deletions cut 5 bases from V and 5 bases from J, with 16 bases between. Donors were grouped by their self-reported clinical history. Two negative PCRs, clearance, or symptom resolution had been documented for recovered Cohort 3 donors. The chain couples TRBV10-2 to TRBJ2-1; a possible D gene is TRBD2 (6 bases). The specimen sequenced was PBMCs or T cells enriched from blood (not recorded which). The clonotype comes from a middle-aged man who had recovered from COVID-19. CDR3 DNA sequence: TGCGCCAGCAGTTCTTTCCTCGGAGGGGACAATGAGCAGTTCTTC. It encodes CASSSFLGGDNEQFF.